Described below is a single TCR beta chain sequence and its context. This specimen comes from a study of OX40 agonist ivuxolimab in advanced cancers. This CDR3 is built from 15 residues. V lost 0 bases to trimming and J lost 5 bases, with 13 bases between them. Germline CDR1 MGHRA, CDR2 YSYEKL. Sequencing was performed with immunoSEQ multiplex PCR; in TCRdb, only in-frame clones are kept and a portion is missing. This table has approximately 11,000 clones, over 65% appearing once. This clonotype was obtained from an adult with an advanced solid tumor such as melanoma, head and neck, liver or kidney cancer. The V gene is TRBV4-1, the J gene TRBJ2-5; tentative D call: TRBD1 (5 bases). The sequences come from CD4+ or CD8+ T cells sorted from blood, collected in a trial of the OX40 agonist ivuxolimab. The CDR3 region is CASSQDIGHIETQYF. Written as DNA, the CDR3 is TGCGCCAGCAGCCAAGACATCGGACATATCGAGACCCAGTACTTC.